The 10 T cell receptor beta chains listed next were all sequenced from one sample in a study of cytomegalovirus exposure and HLA in healthy donors. The PCR made use of 60 Vbeta and 13 Jbeta primers. Only in-frame clones appear in the TCRdb table, and some are missing; sequencing was by immunoSEQ multiplex PCR. The sample lists 150,000 to 200,000 clones, 81% seen once, with 4.9% in the top ten. Sequencing was carried out using PBMCs. The source of these receptors is a woman in her late teens or twenties in good health and CMV-seropositive.

The table lists this clone with a few counts. The junction shows a germline mismatch at one end, possibly a read error. The chain is built from TRBV4-1 and TRBJ1-1, with a possible D match to TRBD1 (5 bases). The germline V gene has CDR1 MGHRA and CDR2 YSYEKL. The CDR3 covers 13 residues. The CDR3 spells CASNQLRVASAFF. CDR3 in DNA: TGCGCCAGCAACCAACTCAGGGTGGCATCGGCTTTCTTT.

This sequence joins TRBV29-1 and TRBJ2-5; D is perhaps TRBD2 (6 bases). Germline loops: CDR1 SQVTM, CDR2 ANQGSEA. CDR3 size: 14 residues. The V end lost 2 bases, the J end lost 1 base, and 11 bases lay between the germline ends. Here the CDR3 DNA reads TGCAGCGTTGAACATTGGGGAGGCCAAGAGACCCAGTACTTC. Translation gives CSVEHWGGQETQYF.

This chain links TRBV9 with TRBJ2-1, with 8 bases lining up with TRBD1. This CDR3 is 16 amino acids long. J lost 13 bases, V lost 2 bases, and 17 bases had no gene match. CDR1 SGDLS and CDR2 YYNGEE come from the germline V gene. The CDR3 DNA reads TGTGCCAGCAGCGTGGATGAGGGACAGGTTAAGCCTCGACAGTTCTTC. Amino acids: CASSVDEGQVKPRQFF.

This chain connects TRBV13 to TRBJ2-5, with 11 bases that match TRBD2. Germline CDR1 reads PRHDT; CDR2 reads FYEKMQ (reference sequence). V was pared by 1 base and J by 11 bases, with 9 bases of the junction left unmatched. This CDR3 has 15 amino acids. In DNA form, the CDR3 reads TGTGCCAGCAGCTTAGATCCGGGACTAGCGGAAGAGCAGTACTTC. This encodes CASSLDPGLAEEQYF. The full variable domain, in which reference TRBV13 and TRBJ2-5 provide the parts outside the CDR3, is AAGVIQSPRHLIKEKRETATLKCYPIPRHDTVYWYQQGPGQDPQFLISFYEKMQSDKGSIPDRFSAQQFSDYHSELNMSSLELGDSALYFCASSLDPGLAEEQYFGPGTRLLVL.

CDR3 region: CASSEGRGATDTQYF. CDR3 nucleotide sequence: TGTGCCAGCAGTGAAGGGCGGGGGGCCACAGATACGCAGTATTTT. The chain has TRBV2 and TRBJ2-3, with TRBD2 identical over 8 bases. The germline V gene encodes CDR1 SNHLY and CDR2 FYNNEI. V lost 1 base to trimming and J lost 2 bases; unmatched junction nucleotides: 2. This CDR3 region has 15 residues.

The gene calls are TRBV7-9 and TRBJ2-7, with D possibly TRBD2 on 5 matching bases. The CDR3 spans 12 residues. Germline CDR1 SEHNR, CDR2 FQNEAQ (reference sequence). V was clipped by 0 bases and J by 7 bases, with 7 bases between them. The DNA for the CDR3 is TGTGCCAGCAGCTTAGCGCCGGGGGAGCAGTACTTC. Translating gives CASSLAPGEQYF.

This clone has just one count. This rearrangement joins TRBV7-6 to TRBJ2-1; 13 nucleotides align to TRBD2. This CDR3 has 19 amino acids. The germline gives CDR1 SGHVS, CDR2 FNYEAQ. Trimming removed 6 bases from V and 9 bases from J; junction bases left unmatched: 20. The CDR3, as DNA: TGTGCCAGCAGTCATCTTCTTGGACTAGCGGGGGCGGGCGATGGTGAGCAGTTCTTC. This codes for CASSHLLGLAGAGDGEQFF.

The CDR3 loop is CATRKENQPQHF. CDR3 DNA: TGTGCCACCCGAAAGGAGAATCAGCCCCAGCATTTT. The V gene is TRBV15, the J gene TRBJ1-5; the D is unclear. V gave up 8 bases and J gave up 4 bases, with 9 bases separating them. CDR1 and CDR2 (germline): LNHNV, YYDKDF (reference sequence). The length of the CDR3 is 12 residues.

A remark on this clone: Relative to the germline gene, one junction end is altered; a read error may explain this. The chain combines TRBV29-1 with TRBJ1-2, with TRBD1 identical over 12 bases. Per germline, CDR1 SQVTM and CDR2 ANQGSEA. The length of the CDR3 is 13 residues. CDR3 bases: TGCAGCGTTGGCGGGACAGGGGGCTATGTCTACACCTTC. The encoded protein is CSVGGTGGYVYTF.

This chain uses TRBV6-5 with TRBJ2-3; D is possibly TRBD2 (6 bases). The CDR3 sequence is 15 residues long. Per the germline V gene, CDR1 is MNHEY and CDR2 is SVGAGI. Trimming left V 2 bases short and J 5 bases short, with 14 bases between. In DNA form, the CDR3 reads TGTGCCAGCAGTTACGGCGGGGATCTGAGAGATACGCAGTATTTT. Amino acid sequence: CASSYGGDLRDTQYF.